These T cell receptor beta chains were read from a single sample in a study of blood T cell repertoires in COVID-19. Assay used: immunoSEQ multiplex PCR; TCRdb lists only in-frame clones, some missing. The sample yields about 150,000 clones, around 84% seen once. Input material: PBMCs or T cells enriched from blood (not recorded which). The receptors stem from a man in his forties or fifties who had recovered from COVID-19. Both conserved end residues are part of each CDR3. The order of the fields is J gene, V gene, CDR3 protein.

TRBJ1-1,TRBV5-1,CASTGEGVGGTEAFF
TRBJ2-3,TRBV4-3,CASSSRDSRTDTQYF
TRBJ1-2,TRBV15,CATSRGTGDYGYTF
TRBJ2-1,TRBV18,CASSTLAGDDNEQFF
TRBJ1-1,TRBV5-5,CASRLGQGTNTEAFF
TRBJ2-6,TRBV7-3,CASSLTPSSGANVLTF
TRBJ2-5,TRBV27,CASSIRAGGLQETQYF
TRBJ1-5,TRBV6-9,CASRGDRGGQPQHF
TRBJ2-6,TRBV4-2,CASSQGGDRGRSGANVLTF
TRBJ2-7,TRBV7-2,CASSVFGGQGNYEQYF
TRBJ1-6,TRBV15,CATSRGGTGNSPLHF
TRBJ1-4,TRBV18,CASSPGPGRDEKLFF
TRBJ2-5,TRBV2,CASNQQGAGETQYF
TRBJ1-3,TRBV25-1,CASSESRVAGNTIYF
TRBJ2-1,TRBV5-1,CASSLTSGSSYNEQFF
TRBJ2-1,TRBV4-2,CASSQDRESYNEQFF
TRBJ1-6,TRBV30,CAWSDRVGSPLHF
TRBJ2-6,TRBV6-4,CASSPGTTFGANVLTF
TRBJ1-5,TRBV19,CASSNSRQPQHF
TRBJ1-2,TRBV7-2,CASRPTGSYGYTF
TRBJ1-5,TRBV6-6,CASSHGQGVGQPQHF
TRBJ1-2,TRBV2,CASSHETGTTNYGYTF
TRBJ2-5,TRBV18,CASSPLDSAQQETQYF
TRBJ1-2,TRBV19,CASSPWTGDYGYTF
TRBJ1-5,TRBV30,CAWSGSSSNQPQHF
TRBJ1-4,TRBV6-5,CASLGGGDEKLFF
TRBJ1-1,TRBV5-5,CASSFSWSVAEAFF
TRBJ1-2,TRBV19,CASTDRPSGGYTF
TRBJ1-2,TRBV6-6,CASSYSDRKGYGYTF
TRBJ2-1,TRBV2,CASLMGAYNEQFF
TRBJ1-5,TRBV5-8,CASRQQGAWYQPQHF
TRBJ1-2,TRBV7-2,CASSLSQNYGYTF
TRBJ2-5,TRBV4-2,CASSQDGGQVGETQYF
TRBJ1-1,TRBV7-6,CASSPRQVRGTEAFF
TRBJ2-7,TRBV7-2,CASSREPRIYEQYF
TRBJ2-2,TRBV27,CASGDRADTGELFF
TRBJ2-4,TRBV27,CASSLSGKNIQYF
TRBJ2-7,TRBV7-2,CASSSRTGASYEQYF
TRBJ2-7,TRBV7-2,CASSRTVISSYEQYF
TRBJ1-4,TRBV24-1,CATSPGRKKKLFF